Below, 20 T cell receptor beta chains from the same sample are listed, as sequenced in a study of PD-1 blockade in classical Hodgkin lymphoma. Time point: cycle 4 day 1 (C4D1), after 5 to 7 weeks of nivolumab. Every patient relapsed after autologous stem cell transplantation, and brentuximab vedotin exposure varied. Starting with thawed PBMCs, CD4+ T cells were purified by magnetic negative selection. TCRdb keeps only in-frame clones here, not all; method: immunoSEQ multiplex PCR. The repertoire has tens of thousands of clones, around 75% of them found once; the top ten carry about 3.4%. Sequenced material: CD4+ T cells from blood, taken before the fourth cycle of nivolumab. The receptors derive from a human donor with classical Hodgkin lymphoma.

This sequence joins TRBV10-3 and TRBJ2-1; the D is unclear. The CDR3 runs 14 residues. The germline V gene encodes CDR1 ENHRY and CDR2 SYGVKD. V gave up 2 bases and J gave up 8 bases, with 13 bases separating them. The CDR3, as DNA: TGTGCCATCAGTGAGGGGTGGCCTCGATATGAGCAGTTCTTC. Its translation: CAISEGWPRYEQFF.

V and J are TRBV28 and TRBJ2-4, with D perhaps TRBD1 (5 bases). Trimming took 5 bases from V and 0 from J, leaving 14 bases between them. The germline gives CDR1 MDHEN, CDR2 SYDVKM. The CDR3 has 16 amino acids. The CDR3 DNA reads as TGTGCCAGCAGTACCAGACAGTTCCTAGCCAAAAACATTCAGTACTTC. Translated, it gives CASSTRQFLAKNIQYF.

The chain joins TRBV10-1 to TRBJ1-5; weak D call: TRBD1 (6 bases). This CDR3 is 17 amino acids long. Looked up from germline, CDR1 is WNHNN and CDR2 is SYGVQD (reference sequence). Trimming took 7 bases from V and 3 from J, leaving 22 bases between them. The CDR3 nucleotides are TGCGCCAGCACTCGAAACCCCGGGACACCTAACAATCAGCCCCAGCATTTT. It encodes CASTRNPGTPNNQPQHF.

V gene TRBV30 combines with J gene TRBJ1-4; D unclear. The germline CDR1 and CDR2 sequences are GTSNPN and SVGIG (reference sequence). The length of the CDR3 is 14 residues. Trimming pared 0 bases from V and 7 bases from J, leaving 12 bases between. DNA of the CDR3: TGTGCCTGGAGTGTCGGATCTAAGGGTGAAAAACTGTTTTTT. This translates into CAWSVGSKGEKLFF.

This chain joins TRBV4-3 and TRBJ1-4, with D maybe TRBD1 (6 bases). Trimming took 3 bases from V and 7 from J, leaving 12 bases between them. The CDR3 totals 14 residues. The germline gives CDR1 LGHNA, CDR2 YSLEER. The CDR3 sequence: CASSHGGQGEKLFF. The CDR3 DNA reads TGCGCCAGCAGCCACGGGGGGCAGGGTGAAAAACTGTTTTTT.

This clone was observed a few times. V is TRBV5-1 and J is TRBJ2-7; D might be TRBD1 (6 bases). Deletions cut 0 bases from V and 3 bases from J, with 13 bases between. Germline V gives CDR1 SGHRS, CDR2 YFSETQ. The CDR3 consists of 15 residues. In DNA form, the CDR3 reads TGCGCCAGCAGCTTGGTCGTCGGGGACAACTACGAGCAGTACTTC. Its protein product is CASSLVVGDNYEQYF.

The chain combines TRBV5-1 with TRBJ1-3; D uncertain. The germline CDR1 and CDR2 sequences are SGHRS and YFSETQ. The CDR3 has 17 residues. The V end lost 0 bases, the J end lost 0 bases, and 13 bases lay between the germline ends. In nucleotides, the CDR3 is TGCGCCAGCAGCTTGGGGGCGCAGCCTTACTCTGGAAACACCATATATTTT. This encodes CASSLGAQPYSGNTIYF.

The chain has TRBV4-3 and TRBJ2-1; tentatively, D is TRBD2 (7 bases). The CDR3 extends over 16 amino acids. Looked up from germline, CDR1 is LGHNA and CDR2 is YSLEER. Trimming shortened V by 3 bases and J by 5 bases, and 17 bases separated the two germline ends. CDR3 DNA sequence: TGCGCCAGCAGCCATTCACCGGGGGCGGGGGACAATGAGCAGTTCTTC. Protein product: CASSHSPGAGDNEQFF.

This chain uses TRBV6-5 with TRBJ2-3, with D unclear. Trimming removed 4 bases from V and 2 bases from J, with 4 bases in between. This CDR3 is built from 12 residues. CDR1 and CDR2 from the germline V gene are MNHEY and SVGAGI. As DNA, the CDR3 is TGTGCCAGCAGTTCGGACACAGATACGCAGTATTTT. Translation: CASSSDTDTQYF.

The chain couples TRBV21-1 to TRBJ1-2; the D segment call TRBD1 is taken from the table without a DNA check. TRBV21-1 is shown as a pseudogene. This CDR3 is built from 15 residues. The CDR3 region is CASSKGTGGIYGYTF. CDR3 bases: TGTGCCAGCAGCAAAGGGACAGGCGGCATTTATGGCTACACCTTC.

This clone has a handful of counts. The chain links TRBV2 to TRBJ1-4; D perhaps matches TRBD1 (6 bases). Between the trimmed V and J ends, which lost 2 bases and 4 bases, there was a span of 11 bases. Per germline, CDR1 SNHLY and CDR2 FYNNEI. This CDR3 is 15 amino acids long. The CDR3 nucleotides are TGTGCCAGCAGTGAACAGGGGCAGGATAATGAAAAACTGTTTTTT. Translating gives CASSEQGQDNEKLFF. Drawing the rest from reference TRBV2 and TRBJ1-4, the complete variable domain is EPEVTQTPSHQVTQMGQEVILRCVPISNHLYFYWYRQILGQKVEFLVSFYNNEISEKSEIFDDQFSVERPDGSNFTLKIRSTKLEDSAMYFCASSEQGQDNEKLFFGSGTQLSVL.

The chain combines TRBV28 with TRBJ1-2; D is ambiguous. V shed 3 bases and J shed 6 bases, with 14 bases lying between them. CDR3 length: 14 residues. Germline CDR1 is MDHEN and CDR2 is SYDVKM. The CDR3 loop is CASSLPSHGDGYTF. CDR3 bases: TGTGCCAGCAGTTTGCCCTCCCATGGGGATGGCTACACCTTC.

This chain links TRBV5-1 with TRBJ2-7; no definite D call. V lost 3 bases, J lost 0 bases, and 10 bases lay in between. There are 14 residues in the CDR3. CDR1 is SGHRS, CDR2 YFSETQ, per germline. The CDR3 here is CASSYQGSSYEQYF. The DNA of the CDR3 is TGCGCCAGCAGCTATCAAGGAAGCTCCTACGAGCAGTACTTC.

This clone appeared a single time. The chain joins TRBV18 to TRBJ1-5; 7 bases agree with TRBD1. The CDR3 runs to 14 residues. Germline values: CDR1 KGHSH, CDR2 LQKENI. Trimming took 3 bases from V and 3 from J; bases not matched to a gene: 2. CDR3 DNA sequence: TGTGCCAGCTCACCGGGGACAGACAATCAGCCCCAGCATTTT. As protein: CASSPGTDNQPQHF.

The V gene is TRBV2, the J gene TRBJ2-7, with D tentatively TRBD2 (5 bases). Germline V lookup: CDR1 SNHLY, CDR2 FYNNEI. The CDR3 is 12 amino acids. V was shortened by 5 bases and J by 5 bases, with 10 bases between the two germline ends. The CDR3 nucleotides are TGTGCCAGCAGTCGAGGGATGGACGAGCAGTACTTC. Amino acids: CASSRGMDEQYF.

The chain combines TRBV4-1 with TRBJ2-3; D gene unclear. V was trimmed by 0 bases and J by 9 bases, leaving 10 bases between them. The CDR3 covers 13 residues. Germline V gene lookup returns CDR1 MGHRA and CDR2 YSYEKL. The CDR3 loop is CASSQDSSLTQYF. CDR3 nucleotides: TGCGCCAGCAGCCAAGATAGCAGTTTAACGCAGTATTTT.

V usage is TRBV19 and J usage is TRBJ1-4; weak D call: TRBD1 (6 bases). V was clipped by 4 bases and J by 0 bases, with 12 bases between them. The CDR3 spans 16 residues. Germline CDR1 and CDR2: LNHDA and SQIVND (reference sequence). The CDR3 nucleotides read TGTGCCAGTAGTAAGTCAGGGGATGCAACTAATGAAAAACTGTTTTTT. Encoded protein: CASSKSGDATNEKLFF.

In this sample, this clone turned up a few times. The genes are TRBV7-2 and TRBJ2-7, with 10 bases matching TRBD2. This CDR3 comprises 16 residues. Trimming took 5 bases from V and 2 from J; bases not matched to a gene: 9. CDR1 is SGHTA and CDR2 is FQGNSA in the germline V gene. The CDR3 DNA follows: TGTGCCAGCAGCACCTCGTTAAGCGGGGGGGCCTACGAGCAGTACTTC. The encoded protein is CASSTSLSGGAYEQYF.

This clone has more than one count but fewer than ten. The CDR3 DNA reads as TGTGCCAGCAGGTCAGGGTTGGACTATGGCTACACCTTC. It encodes CASRSGLDYGYTF. The chain recombines TRBV28 with TRBJ1-2; D might be TRBD1 (5 bases). CDR1 and CDR2 (germline): MDHEN, SYDVKM. The CDR3 sequence is 13 residues long. Trimming took 6 bases from V and 3 from J, leaving 11 bases between them.

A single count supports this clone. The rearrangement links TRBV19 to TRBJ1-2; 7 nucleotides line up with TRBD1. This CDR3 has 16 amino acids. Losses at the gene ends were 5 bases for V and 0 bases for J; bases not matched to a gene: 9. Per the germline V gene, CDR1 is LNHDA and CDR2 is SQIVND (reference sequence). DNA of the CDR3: TGTGCCAGTAGTGCCATACAGGGGCAGGCTAACTATGGCTACACCTTC. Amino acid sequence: CASSAIQGQANYGYTF.